Included here is one T cell receptor (beta chain) sequence, with context. The sample belongs to a study of pediatric ulcerative colitis. The protocol was immunoSEQ multiplex PCR, while the TCRdb copy is restricted to in-frame clones and leaves out a portion. The sample lists 15,000 to 20,000 clones; about 80% were seen once. Germline loops: CDR1 LNHDA, CDR2 SQIVND (reference sequence). This CDR3 has 15 amino acids. Trimming stripped 7 bases from V and 1 base from J, with 16 bases between. Rectal tissue came from one to two pinch biopsies taken at colonoscopy. The sequenced sample was gut tissue. This receptor was identified in a boy aged 10-17 years who was a control in a study of pediatric ulcerative colitis. The chain combines TRBV19 with TRBJ2-5; D perhaps matches TRBD2 (5 bases). The CDR3 region has the DNA TGTGCCAGTATGCAATCCGGACTCTTCCAAGAGACCCAGTACTTC. Its translation is CASMQSGLFQETQYF. The whole variable domain, remainder taken from reference TRBV19 and TRBJ2-5, is DGGITQSPKYLFRKEGQNVTLSCEQNLNHDAMYWYRQDPGQGLRLIYYSQIVNDFQKGDIAEGYSVSREKKESFPLTVTSAQKNPTAFYLCASMQSGLFQETQYFGPGTRLLVL.